The 7 T cell receptor beta chains reported below all come from one sample, sequenced in a study of molecular identifiers for immune sequencing clone quantification. TCRdb re-analysed the PCR reads in MiXCR, keeping a single row per CDR3 protein. The sample lists about 630,000 distinct CDR3 sequences, 25% occurring once. Sequences were obtained from naive CD8+ T cells from blood, with Jurkat cell RNA spiked in. Subset in this sample: FACS-sorted CD8+CD4-CCR7+CD45RA+ naive T cells. The receptors originated from a human donor in good health. Some libraries in this study had Jurkat cell RNA spiked in.

This clonotype was detected many times. V is TRBV7-9 and J is TRBJ2-4; 7 positions match TRBD2. The CDR3 runs 16 residues. The germline V gene has CDR1 SEHNR and CDR2 FQNEAQ (reference sequence). Trimming took 6 bases from V and 2 from J; bases not matched to a gene: 10. DNA for the CDR3: TGTGCCAGCAGTCCCTTTGGGGGAGGGCCCAAAAACATTCAGTACTTC. It codes for CASSPFGGGPKNIQYF. The complete variable domain, with remaining parts taken from reference TRBV7-9 and TRBJ2-4, reads DTGVSQNPRHKITKRGQNVTFRCDPISEHNRLYWYRQTLGQGPEFLTYFQNEAQLEKSRLLSDRFSAERPKGSFSTLEIQRTEQGDSAMYLCASSPFGGGPKNIQYFGAGTRLSVL.

In this sample, this clonotype turned up many times. This chain connects TRBV20-1 to TRBJ1-2, with D tentatively TRBD1 (5 bases). V was shortened by 4 bases and J by 8 bases, with 17 bases between the two germline ends. The CDR3 consists of 13 residues. Germline CDR1 is DFQATT and CDR2 is SNEGSKA (reference sequence). CDR3 in DNA: TGCAGTGCTAAAGTTCAGGGAATGAACGGCTACACCTTC. This sequence encodes CSAKVQGMNGYTF.

The rearrangement links TRBV7-3 to TRBJ2-2; D ambiguous. This CDR3 contains 12 residues. Germline CDR1 is SGHTA and CDR2 is FQGTGA. V lost 1 base to trimming and J lost 6 bases, with 3 bases between them. The CDR3: CASSLNPGELFF. CDR3 DNA sequence: TGTGCCAGCAGCTTAAACCCCGGGGAGCTGTTTTTT. Full variable domain (outside the CDR3, taken from reference TRBV7-3 and TRBJ2-2): GAGVSQTPSNKVTEKGKYVELRCDPISGHTALYWYRQSLGQGPEFLIYFQGTGAADDSGLPNDRFFAVRPEGSVSTLKIQRTERGDSAVYLCASSLNPGELFFGEGSRLTVL.

Here the CDR3 DNA reads TGTGCCAGCAGCACTATAACTAGCGGGAGGAATGAGCAGTTCTTC. Protein product: CASSTITSGRNEQFF. This chain joins TRBV7-9 and TRBJ2-1, with TRBD2 matching over 12 bases. This CDR3 region has 15 residues. V lost 5 bases to trimming and J lost 7 bases; unmatched junction nucleotides: 6. Germline V lookup: CDR1 SEHNR, CDR2 FQNEAQ (reference sequence).

Points on this clonotype: At one boundary the junction diverges from the germline segment, which might be a read error. The chain links TRBV16 to TRBJ1-2; the D is unclear. This CDR3 comprises 17 residues. Germline V gene data show CDR1 as KGHSY and CDR2 as FQNENV. CDR3 DNA sequence: TGTGCCAGCACTCTCGACCTAGCAACCAAGTTCGGCTGTGGCTACGCCTTC. It translates to CASTLDLATKFGCGYAF.

Note on this clonotype: Given a much more abundant clone one base away, this may be a read error. V is TRBV29-1 and J is TRBJ2-7; D call uncertain. The CDR3 spans 13 residues. CDR1 and CDR2 from the germline V gene are SQVTM and ANQGSEA. In nucleotides, the CDR3 is TGCAGCGTTAGGGAAACGGTCTCCTACGAGCGGTACTTC. Translation: CSVRETVSYERYF.

The CDR3 region is CASSQNEHYSTNEKLFF. The CDR3 nucleotides are TGCGCCAGCAGCCAGAACGAACACTATTCAACTAATGAAAAACTGTTTTTT. This chain uses TRBV4-3 with TRBJ1-4; D gene uncertain. Germline values: CDR1 LGHNA, CDR2 YSLEER. The CDR3 extends over 17 amino acids. Between the trimmed V and J ends, which lost 3 bases and 0 bases, there was a span of 14 bases.